This TCR beta chain was observed in a study of cytomegalovirus exposure and HLA in healthy donors. Germline lookup yields CDR1 LNHDA and CDR2 SQIVND (reference sequence). V dropped 3 bases and J dropped 1 base, with 10 bases sitting between them. The CDR3 is made up of 15 amino acids. This PCR relied on a set of 60 Vbeta primers and 13 Jbeta primers. Original processing notes: Later analysis identified tens of millions of unique TCR beta chains, 9 million to 13 million shared. Assay used: immunoSEQ multiplex PCR; TCRdb lists only in-frame clones, some missing. V and J calls and clone size are those listed in that table; D and trimming were worked out from the DNA. This repertoire comprises approximately 20,000 clones; its ten largest clones make up 22%.

The sequenced sample consisted of PBMCs. The source of this sequence is a man aged 55 to 70 in good health and CMV-seropositive. The chain has TRBV19 and TRBJ1-3; the D gene is possibly TRBD1 (6 bases). This CDR3 reads CASSINRDSGNTIYF. DNA of the CDR3: TGTGCCAGTAGTATCAACAGGGATTCTGGAAACACCATATATTTT.